Reported below is one T cell receptor beta chain. Antigen unknown. These data come from a study of cytomegalovirus exposure and HLA in healthy donors. Study-wide results and caveats: Some V segments (TRBV6-2 and TRBV6-3 among them) were excluded as indistinguishable.

Primers included in the PCR were 60 Vbeta and 13 Jbeta primers. The repertoire was sequenced with immunoSEQ multiplex PCR; TCRdb's copy has only in-frame clones and lacks some. Altogether some 160,000 clones are present, 79% being singletons, with the ten largest covering roughly 0.64%. Germline CDR1 is SGHNT and CDR2 is YYREEE (reference sequence). V shed 0 bases, J shed 4 bases, and the junction held 6 bases outside the gene matches. This CDR3 region has 16 residues. Sequenced sample: PBMCs. The receptor was isolated from a middle-aged woman in good health and CMV-seronegative. The chain uses TRBV5-4 and TRBJ2-5; 10 nucleotides line up with TRBD2. This CDR3 reads CASSLAASGSGETQYF. In DNA form, the CDR3 reads TGTGCCAGCAGCTTGGCGGCTAGCGGGAGTGGAGAGACCCAGTACTTC.